This T cell receptor beta chain originates from a study of CXCR3-negative and CXCR3-positive naive CD8 T cells. The study, taken as a whole, reports: Between one naive subset and the other, surface CD5 was comparable, and TCR strength was inferred from TRB CDR3 properties. Naive CXCR3-negative cells resembled naive CXCR3-positive cells in TRBV-TRBJ usage; memory cells differed.

The libraries of TRB cDNA were constructed through 5' RACE using UMI labels. Reprocessing the 5' RACE reads, TCRdb reports a single entry for every CDR3 protein and omits DNA. The ten top clones account for around 0.99%, within a sample of tens of thousands of distinct CDR3 sequences. CDR1 is DFQATT and CDR2 is SNEGSKA in the germline V gene (reference sequence). The CDR3 has 15 residues. A word on this clonotype: The antigen is not known.

The gene calls are TRBV20-1 and TRBJ1-1; the TCRdb call, TRBD1, lacks DNA for checking. The specimen sequenced was naive CXCR3- CD8+ T cells from blood. Subset denoted: CD45RO-CCR7+CD27+CD95- naive CD8+ T cells lacking CXCR3 (TNR3-). The sequence was obtained from a human donor in good health. Some clones in this sample may be carry-over from other donors' samples. The CDR3 sequence: CSASDYRGLNTEAFF.